This section outlines one T cell receptor beta chain sequence together with its context. As originally analysed: Reference gene primer amplification in the assay estimated nucleated cell counts. The protocol was immunoSEQ multiplex PCR, while the TCRdb copy is restricted to in-frame clones and leaves out a portion. For V, J and clone size, that table is used; D and trimming come from the DNA. The sample records approximately 160,000 clones, roughly four fifths being singletons. This sample stems from a study of blood T cell repertoires in COVID-19. About the study: Samples representing acute and convalescent COVID-19 were sourced from the United States, Italy and Spain.

This CDR3 has 15 residues. The ends lost 4 bases at V and 5 bases at J; junction bases unmatched: 8. CDR1 is SGHRS, CDR2 YFSETQ, per germline. The sequence derives from a woman of 80 years or more with acute or convalescent COVID-19. Material for sequencing was peripheral blood. The rearrangement uses TRBV5-1 and TRBJ1-4; 7 bases fit TRBD1. CDR3 sequence: CASSLTGAENEKLFF. CDR3 in DNA: TGCGCCAGCAGCCTTACAGGGGCAGAGAATGAAAAACTGTTTTTT.